The rows below give T cell receptor beta chains drawn from one sample of a study of blood T cell repertoires in COVID-19. Profiling relied on immunoSEQ multiplex PCR, and the TCRdb table lists in-frame clones only, not all of them. Seen here are about 140,000 clones, around 87% observed once, and the top ten hold 2% to 2.5%. The specimen was peripheral blood. All receptors come from a man aged 45-65 years with active COVID-19. Each CDR3 is given with its conserved first and last residue. D genes are given only for firm matches. The size field is filled for only some rows; it gives once, few, many or a size class.

d_call j_call v_call clone_size cdr3_aa cdr3_nt
. TRBJ1-4 TRBV11-2 . CASSSPGWGPASYEKLFF TGTGCCAGCAGCTCGCCCGGGTGGGGGCCGGCTAGTTATGAAAAACTGTTTTTT
TRBD2 TRBJ2-2 TRBV19 few CATAGEAGELFF TGTGCCACCGCGGGGGAAGCCGGGGAGCTGTTTTTT
TRBD1 TRBJ2-7 TRBV6-6 few CASSVTGSEQYF TGTGCCAGCAGCGTGACAGGGAGCGAGCAGTACTTC
. TRBJ2-1 TRBV3-1/TRBV3-2 . CASSSGTTLRDEQFF TGTGCCAGCAGCTCCGGGACAACCTTGAGGGATGAGCAGTTCTTC
. TRBJ2-5 TRBV9 . CASTRRAGYQETQYF TGTGCCAGCACTCGACGTGCGGGTTACCAAGAGACCCAGTACTTC
TRBD2 TRBJ2-1 TRBV6-1 . CASSEEGTTFREQFF TGTGCCAGCAGTGAAGAAGGGACTACCTTTAGGGAGCAGTTCTTC
. TRBJ2-7 TRBV19 . CASSPWGGYEQYF TGTGCCAGTAGTCCGTGGGGCGGCTACGAGCAGTACTTC
. TRBJ1-3 TRBV6-5 . CASSYSYRDSGNTIYF TGTGCCAGCAGTTACTCATACAGGGACTCTGGAAACACCATATATTTT
TRBD1 TRBJ2-7 TRBV2 . CASSTDRPSSYEQYF TGTGCCAGCAGTACGGACAGGCCCTCCTCCTACGAGCAGTACTTC
. TRBJ2-5 TRBV18 . CASSPRGGGYQETQYF TGTGCCAGCTCACCCCGTGGAGGGGGCTATCAAGAGACCCAGTACTTC
. TRBJ2-6 TRBV5-1 . CASKGGNSGANVLTF TGCGCCAGCAAGGGAGGAAACTCTGGGGCCAACGTCCTGACTTTC
TRBD1 TRBJ1-2 TRBV30 . CAWTLQGAGGYTF TGTGCCTGGACCCTACAGGGGGCTGGAGGCTACACCTTC
. TRBJ1-3 TRBV9 . CASRSSGNTIYF TGTGCCAGCCGGAGCTCTGGAAACACCATATATTTT
TRBD1 TRBJ1-2 TRBV6-2/TRBV6-3 . CASSPGGQGRSNYGYTF TGTGCCAGCAGTCCCGGTGGACAGGGGCGATCTAACTATGGCTACACCTTC
TRBD1 TRBJ1-1 TRBV11-2 few CASSWTGDYFEAFF TGTGCCAGCAGTTGGACAGGGGACTACTTTGAAGCTTTCTTT
. TRBJ2-7 TRBV30 . CAWSRTIEQYF TGTGCCTGGAGTAGGACTATCGAGCAGTACTTC
. TRBJ2-1 TRBV11-3 . CASSLDNRALFGDNEQFF TGTGCCAGCAGCTTAGACAACAGGGCTCTCTTTGGGGACAATGAGCAGTTCTTC
. TRBJ1-2 TRBV7-9 . CASSLDASYGYTF TGTGCCAGCAGCTTAGATGCCAGCTATGGCTACACCTTC
. TRBJ2-3 TRBV20-1 . CSAILLNTQYF TGCAGTGCTATACTTTTGAATACGCAGTATTTT
TRBD1 TRBJ1-2 TRBV6-5 . CATRTGTNYGYTF TGTGCCACAAGGACAGGGACTAACTATGGCTACACCTTC
TRBD2 TRBJ2-3 TRBV7-9 few CASSSSTSGGLPTQYF TGTGCCAGCAGCTCCTCGACTAGCGGGGGCCTGCCTACGCAGTATTTT
TRBD1 TRBJ1-2 TRBV19 . CASSTTGSYGYTF TGTGCCAGTAGTACGACAGGGTCTTATGGCTACACCTTC
. TRBJ1-6 TRBV5-5 . CASSPGTTYNSPLHF TGTGCCAGCAGCCCCGGGACAACCTATAATTCACCCCTCCACTTT
. TRBJ1-2 TRBV2 . CSSGEVHGYTF TGTTCCTCCGGGGAAGTTCATGGCTACACCTTC
TRBD2 TRBJ2-5 TRBV12-5 . CASGYQRLAVTQETQYF TGTGCTAGTGGCTATCAAAGACTAGCGGTGACCCAAGAGACCCAGTACTTC
. TRBJ2-7 TRBV10-3 . CAISEAGLEQYF TGTGCCATCAGTGAGGCGGGGCTCGAGCAGTACTTC
. TRBJ2-4 TRBV11-2 . CASSQPRDIQYF TGTGCCAGCAGCCAACCTCGGGACATTCAGTACTTC
. TRBJ2-2 TRBV2 . CASSEFRGAGELFF TGTGCCAGCAGTGAATTCAGGGGAGCCGGGGAGCTGTTTTTT
. TRBJ1-1 TRBV12-3/TRBV12-4 . CASSGGAGIEAFF TGTGCCAGCAGCGGGGGAGCCGGGATTGAAGCTTTCTTT
TRBD2 TRBJ2-5 TRBV2 . CASSEVLAGVETQYF TGTGCCAGCAGTGAAGTTCTAGCGGGGGTAGAGACCCAGTACTTC
. TRBJ1-2 TRBV19 . CASSIGGPYGYTF TGTGCCAGTAGTATAGGCGGCCCCTATGGCTACACCTTC
. TRBJ1-4 TRBV7-2 . CASSFFGRASKLFF TGTGCCAGCAGCTTTTTCGGCAGGGCTTCAAAACTGTTTTTT
TRBD1 TRBJ1-2 TRBV5-1 . CASSLGQGDNYGYTF TGCGCCAGCAGTTTGGGACAGGGTGATAACTATGGCTACACCTTC
. TRBJ1-6 TRBV2 . CASSRTNYNNSPLHF TGTGCCAGCAGCCGAACCAACTACAATAATTCACCCCTCCACTTT
TRBD2 TRBJ2-1 TRBV7-6 . CASSKPTSGGDYEQFF TGTGCCAGCAGCAAACCCACTAGCGGGGGAGACTATGAGCAGTTCTTC
TRBD1 TRBJ1-3 TRBV9 once CASSAGTGGNTIYF TGTGCCAGCAGCGCTGGGACAGGGGGAAACACCATATATTTT
TRBD2 TRBJ2-3 TRBV20-1 . CSASGTGTSGVTDTQYF TGCAGTGCTAGTGGAACCGGGACTAGCGGGGTGACAGATACGCAGTATTTT
TRBD2 TRBJ2-2 TRBV11-2 . CASSLGGTSAGELFF TGTGCCAGCAGCCTTGGAGGGACTAGCGCCGGGGAGCTGTTTTTT
. TRBJ2-1 TRBV15 once CATSRDRGKGVSYNEQFF TGTGCCACCAGCAGAGATCGGGGGAAGGGAGTCTCCTACAATGAGCAGTTCTTC
TRBD2 TRBJ2-1 TRBV6-5 . CASSSSGGAYNEQFF TGTGCCAGCAGCTCGAGCGGGGGGGCCTACAATGAGCAGTTCTTC
TRBD1 TRBJ1-2 TRBV24-1 . CATSVLFGTGMGNYGYTF TGTGCCACCAGTGTCTTATTCGGGACAGGGATGGGTAACTATGGCTACACCTTC
TRBD2 TRBJ2-1 TRBV6-1 . CASSDPPGLAVGNEQFF TGTGCCAGCAGTGACCCACCGGGACTAGCGGTAGGGAATGAGCAGTTCTTC
TRBD2 TRBJ2-3 TRBV7-6 . CASSQTVVLAGGLHTQYF TGTGCCAGCAGCCAAACGGTAGTCCTAGCGGGGGGGTTACATACGCAGTATTTT
. TRBJ1-1 TRBV19 . CASSRAGFPEAFF TGTGCCAGTAGTAGGGCGGGGTTCCCCGAAGCTTTCTTT
. TRBJ2-3 TRBV30 . CAWSVARTDTQYF TGTGCCTGGAGTGTAGCCAGGACAGATACGCAGTATTTT
. TRBJ2-5 TRBV6-1 . CASREDRTWGTQYF TGTGCCAGCAGGGAAGACAGGACCTGGGGGACCCAGTACTTC
TRBD1 TRBJ2-7 TRBV29-1 once CSVRRGTGTKEQYF TGCAGCGTTAGGAGGGGGACAGGGACGAAAGAGCAGTACTTC
TRBD1 TRBJ1-2 TRBV27 . CASSLSPGQDGYTF TGTGCCAGCAGTCTCTCACCCGGACAGGATGGCTACACCTTC
. TRBJ1-5 TRBV21-1 few CASSKRGISNQPQHF TGTGCCAGCAGTAAAAGGGGTATAAGCAATCAGCCCCAGCATTTT
. TRBJ1-5 TRBV9 . CASSSMGGNQPQHF TGTGCCAGCAGCAGTATGGGGGGAAATCAGCCCCAGCATTTT
TRBD2 TRBJ2-1 TRBV5-1 . CASSSPSGENEQFF TGCGCCAGCAGCTCCCCTAGCGGGGAGAATGAGCAGTTCTTC
. TRBJ2-7 TRBV6-6 . CASSYTGTAWEQYF TGTGCCAGCAGTTACACAGGGACCGCCTGGGAGCAGTACTTC
TRBD1 TRBJ2-5 TRBV7-9 . CASSLTPGQGVETQYF TGTGCCAGCAGCTTAACCCCGGGGCAGGGGGTGGAGACCCAGTACTTC
TRBD1 TRBJ1-1 TRBV6-6 . CASSLRQGQLGTEAFF TGTGCCAGCAGTTTGCGACAGGGTCAATTAGGCACTGAAGCTTTCTTT
. TRBJ1-2 TRBV7-2 . CAGSIGGAYGYTF TGTGCCGGATCCATAGGGGGGGCTTACGGCTACACCTTC
. TRBJ2-3 TRBV7-2 . CASSLARYTDTQYF TGTGCCAGCAGCTTGGCTAGGTACACAGATACGCAGTATTTT
TRBD1 TRBJ1-1 TRBV9 . CASTKSGQANTEAFF TGTGCCAGCACCAAATCTGGACAGGCGAACACTGAAGCTTTCTTT